The 20 T cell receptor beta chains presented below share a single source sample, sequenced in a study of identical twins. One entry per CDR3 protein results from TCRdb running MiXCR on the 5' RACE reads. The table has fewer than 900,000 distinct CDR3 sequences, roughly 18% seen once. The sample was also reused in another study, on T cells expressing NK-cell markers.

Sequenced input: PBMCs. The receptors were sampled from a woman aged 18 to 35 in good health.

This clonotype was counted only a few times. The J gene is TRBJ2-2, the V gene TRBV10-1; the D is unclear. V was shortened by 0 bases and J by 7 bases, with 9 bases between the two germline ends. This CDR3 is built from 14 residues. CDR1 is WNHNN and CDR2 is SYGVQD in the germline V gene (reference sequence). The CDR3: CASSESGNYGELFF. The CDR3 nucleotides are TGCGCCAGCAGTGAGTCGGGTAACTACGGGGAGCTGTTTTTT.

The sample holds a few counts of this clonotype. V gene TRBV12-3 or TRBV12-4 combines with J gene TRBJ2-5; 11 positions agree with TRBD1. This CDR3 is built from 14 residues. Trimming cost V 6 bases and J 3 bases; bases outside gene matches: 3. CDR3 sequence (DNA): TGTGCCAGCAGGCCGGGACAGGGGGAAGAGACCCAGTACTTC. This translates into CASRPGQGEETQYF.

This clonotype was observed many times. The chain couples TRBV12-3 or TRBV12-4 to TRBJ1-1; 10 positions match TRBD1. After removal of 6 bases from V and 2 bases from J, the junction contained 3 bases not matched to a gene. The CDR3 totals 14 residues. CDR3 nucleotides: TGTGCCAGCAGGGGGACAGGGGAAAACACTGAAGCTTTCTTT. This encodes CASRGTGENTEAFF.

The chain employs TRBV29-1 and TRBJ2-5; possibly TRBD1 or TRBD2 for D (5 bases each). Germline-derived CDR1 and CDR2 are SQVTM and ANQGSEA. The CDR3 is 15 residues long. Deletions cut 4 bases from V and 3 bases from J, with 18 bases between. As DNA, the CDR3 is TGCAGCGTTGCACCTGGGACGGATGTTGAAGAGACCCAGTACTTC. Protein sequence: CSVAPGTDVEETQYF.

V is TRBV15 and J is TRBJ1-2; no clear D gene. Trimming pared 0 bases from V and 8 bases from J, leaving 10 bases between. Germline V gives CDR1 LNHNV, CDR2 YYDKDF (reference sequence). The CDR3 sequence is 13 residues long. The DNA of the CDR3 is TGTGCCACCAGCAGAGATAAGGCGCGCGGCTACACCTTC. Translated, it gives CATSRDKARGYTF.

This clonotype was seen a few times. The V and J genes are TRBV12-3 or TRBV12-4 and TRBJ2-2, with 12 bases that match TRBD2. The ends lost 3 bases at V and 6 bases at J; junction bases unmatched: 8. This CDR3 contains 17 residues. CDR3 amino acids: CASSFGQTSGSPGELFF. DNA of the CDR3: TGTGCCAGCAGTTTTGGCCAGACTAGCGGGAGTCCCGGGGAGCTGTTTTTT.

The chain employs TRBV6-1 and TRBJ2-2; 7 nucleotides agree with TRBD1. Germline V gene sequence: CDR1 MNHNS, CDR2 SASEGT. J was trimmed by 2 bases and V by 6 bases; bases with no gene match: 9. The CDR3 has 16 amino acids. CDR3 sequence: CASRSPGQPNTGELFF. CDR3 nucleotides: TGTGCCAGCAGGTCACCGGGACAGCCTAACACCGGGGAGCTGTTTTTT.

This clonotype was seen a handful of times. The genes are TRBV7-9 and TRBJ1-2; a possible D gene is TRBD1 (5 bases). The CDR3 covers 15 residues. Per the germline V gene, CDR1 is SEHNR and CDR2 is FQNEAQ (reference sequence). With 5 bases removed from V and 4 bases from J, the gap between germline ends came to 17 bases. This CDR3 is CASSRKVGGTYGYTF. The CDR3 bases are TGTGCCAGCAGCCGCAAAGTTGGAGGGACCTATGGCTACACCTTC.

This clonotype has at least ten counts. V usage is TRBV12-3 or TRBV12-4 and J usage is TRBJ1-1, with TRBD1 as a possible D gene (5 bases). This CDR3 is 11 amino acids long. V gave up 5 bases and J gave up 9 bases, with 10 bases separating them. CDR3 nucleotides: TGTGCCAGCAGTCTAGGGGAGAAAGCTTTCTTT. Its protein product is CASSLGEKAFF.

The CDR3 region is CATSREPQEITEAFF. The CDR3 nucleotides are TGTGCCACCAGCAGGGAACCCCAGGAGATAACTGAAGCTTTCTTT. The chain has TRBV15 and TRBJ1-1; D remains ambiguous. The germline V gene encodes CDR1 LNHNV and CDR2 YYDKDF (reference sequence). Trimming took 3 bases from V and 5 from J, leaving 16 bases between them. CDR3 length: 15 amino acids.

The chain employs TRBV7-9 and TRBJ2-3; 9 positions match TRBD2. Germline CDR1 and CDR2: SEHNR and FQNEAQ (reference sequence). With 5 bases clipped from V and 2 bases from J, the junction kept 11 bases outside the gene matches. CDR3 size: 17 residues. The CDR3 is CASSQGGGTSITDTQYF. The CDR3, as DNA: TGTGCCAGCAGCCAAGGGGGGGGGACTAGCATCACAGATACGCAGTATTTT.

The chain combines TRBV12-3 or TRBV12-4 with TRBJ2-3; 10 bases line up with TRBD1. Unmatched junction bases numbered 14, after V lost 5 bases and J lost 15 bases. This CDR3 contains 14 residues. CDR3 protein: CASSQTGGADLHYF. The DNA of the CDR3 is TGTGCCAGCAGTCAGACAGGGGGCGCGGACCTGCACTATTTT.

The chain combines TRBV5-6 with TRBJ2-2; maybe TRBD2 (6 bases). Germline V gives CDR1 SGHDT, CDR2 YYEEEE. The length of the CDR3 is 17 residues. V shed 2 bases and J shed 0 bases, with 14 bases lying between them. The DNA for the CDR3 is TGTGCCAGCAGCTTTCGGGCTAGCGTAGCGAACACCGGGGAGCTGTTTTTT. This encodes CASSFRASVANTGELFF. The full variable domain, with the rest looked up from reference TRBV5-6 and TRBJ2-2, is DAGVTQSPTHLIKTRGQQVTLRCSPKSGHDTVSWYQQALGQGPQFIFQYYEEEERQRGNFPDRFSGHQFPNYSSELNVNALLLGDSALYLCASSFRASVANTGELFFGEGSRLTVL.

The V gene is TRBV6-2 or TRBV6-3, the J gene TRBJ2-5; TRBD1 is a possible D gene (5 bases). This CDR3 region has 15 residues. Trimming took 5 bases from V and 3 from J, leaving 16 bases between them. Germline assignment: CDR1 MNHEY and CDR2 SVGEGT. The CDR3 reads CASSPRIDREETQYF. DNA of the CDR3: TGTGCCAGCAGTCCACGTATCGACAGAGAAGAGACCCAGTACTTC.

The rearrangement uses TRBV6-5 and TRBJ1-6; D unresolved. This CDR3 has 14 residues. V lost 2 bases to trimming and J lost 8 bases, with 10 bases between them. CDR1 and CDR2 from the germline V gene are MNHEY and SVGAGI. This CDR3 is CASSYKWRDSPLHF. The CDR3 DNA reads TGTGCCAGCAGTTACAAGTGGCGAGATTCACCCCTCCACTTT.

The chain combines TRBV7-9 with TRBJ2-5; TRBD2 is a possible D gene (5 bases). Per germline, CDR1 SEHNR and CDR2 FQNEAQ (reference sequence). V was cut by 0 bases and J by 6 bases, with 14 bases left in between. The CDR3 contains 15 residues. For the CDR3, the DNA is TGTGCCAGCAGCTTAGCGTTGGTAGCGAGGCAGACCCAGTACTTC. Translation: CASSLALVARQTQYF. Full variable domain (remainder filled in from reference TRBV7-9 and TRBJ2-5): DTGVSQNPRHKITKRGQNVTFRCDPISEHNRLYWYRQTLGQGPEFLTYFQNEAQLEKSRLLSDRFSAERPKGSFSTLEIQRTEQGDSAMYLCASSLALVARQTQYFGPGTRLLVL.

This clonotype was seen a handful of times. The genes are TRBV20-1 and TRBJ2-7; 8 positions agree with TRBD1. Trimming cost V 3 bases and J 2 bases; bases outside gene matches: 6. The CDR3 is made up of 14 amino acids. Germline-derived CDR1 and CDR2 are DFQATT and SNEGSKA (reference sequence). DNA of the CDR3: TGCAGTGCTAGTAACAGGGGGGTGGCCTACGAGCAGTACTTC. This sequence encodes CSASNRGVAYEQYF.

The gene calls are TRBV2 and TRBJ2-7, with no clear D. Germline-derived CDR1 and CDR2 are SNHLY and FYNNEI. With 6 bases removed from V and 3 bases from J, the gap between germline ends came to 15 bases. CDR3 length equals 14 residues. The CDR3 sequence: CASSLDGTYYEQYF. For the CDR3, the DNA is TGTGCCAGCAGCTTGGACGGTACCTACTACGAGCAGTACTTC.

This chain uses TRBV12-3 or TRBV12-4 with TRBJ2-1; 10 bases line up with TRBD1. Germline trimming cut 3 bases from V and 8 bases from J; bases unmatched to any gene: 7. The CDR3 spans 15 residues. The CDR3 region is CASSFRTGGRDEQFF. The CDR3 nucleotides read TGTGCCAGCAGTTTTCGGACAGGGGGTAGGGATGAGCAGTTCTTC.

This clonotype was found many times. The chain has TRBV7-2 and TRBJ2-1; 10 nucleotides align to TRBD2. This CDR3 is 15 amino acids long. J gave up 4 bases and V 6 bases, and 6 bases lay outside the gene matches. Germline V CDR1 and CDR2: SGHTA, FQGNSA. CDR3 sequence: CASSRSGRSYNEQFF. CDR3 in DNA: TGTGCCAGCAGTCGTAGCGGGAGGTCGTACAATGAGCAGTTCTTC.